This entry features one T cell receptor beta chain sequence. Its target is not known. Germline CDR1 and CDR2: MDHEN and SYDVKM. The CDR3 is 15 amino acids. V was clipped by 2 bases and J by 6 bases; unmatched bases: 3. The record originates from a study of cytomegalovirus exposure and HLA in healthy donors. Study findings and constraints: In the roughly 130 validation repertoires, a later analysis found that first-cohort TCR clusters tended to co-occur. Cytomegalovirus status was reportedly diagnosed by the classifier with high specificity and sensitivity.

The data were produced by immunoSEQ multiplex PCR, yet TCRdb's version contains in-frame clones alone and is incomplete. The sample lists about 260,000 clones; less than 95% were seen once. V and J are TRBV28 and TRBJ1-4, with TRBD1 matching 10 bases. This sequence originates from a woman in her twenties or thirties in good health and CMV-seronegative. The sequencing input was PBMCs. Here the CDR3 DNA reads TGTGCCAGCAGTTTAGGACAGGGGGGTTATGAAAAACTGTTTTTT. As protein: CASSLGQGGYEKLFF.